This is a list of T cell receptor beta chains from one sample in a study of PD-1 blockade in mismatch repair-deficient tumors. Data came from immunoSEQ multiplex PCR; TCRdb stores just in-frame clones and leaves some out. The sample yields around 130,000 clones, around nine tenths seen once. The material was peripheral blood, obtained approximately 72 weeks after starting pembrolizumab. The receptors were gathered from an adult with mismatch repair-deficient cancer. Both conserved end residues are part of each CDR3. D genes are given only for firm matches. The size of a clone is reported for some rows only, either as once, few or many, or as a class for expanded clones.

J,D,size,V,DNA,CDR3
TRBJ2-1,TRBD2,.,TRBV2,TGTGCCAGCAGTGATACCGGGACTAGCGGTGGTAGGAATGAGCAGTTCTTC,CASSDTGTSGGRNEQFF
TRBJ2-5,.,.,TRBV7-6,TGTGCCAGCAGCTTAGAATGGTCTATGCAAGAGACCCAGTACTTC,CASSLEWSMQETQYF
TRBJ2-7,TRBD1,.,TRBV7-8,TGTGCCAGCAGCTTACGGACAGGGGTTTCCTACGAGCAGTACTTC,CASSLRTGVSYEQYF
TRBJ1-4,.,.,TRBV27,TGTGCCAGCAGTTTTTTCAGGGCAGGGAATGAAAAACTGTTTTTT,CASSFFRAGNEKLFF
TRBJ2-7,.,.,TRBV5-4,TGTGCCAGCAGCTTTCATTCGAGGGCGGGGTTCTACGAGCAGTACTTC,CASSFHSRAGFYEQYF
TRBJ2-7,TRBD1,few,TRBV19,TGTGCCAGTAGTCCGGGACAGGGGGCAGGGGAGCAGTACTTC,CASSPGQGAGEQYF
TRBJ2-1,.,.,TRBV4-3,TGCGCCAGCAGCCACCGTGCATTCGCCTACAATGAGCAGTTCTTC,CASSHRAFAYNEQFF
TRBJ2-7,.,.,TRBV11-2,TGTGCCAGCAGCTTAAATTTTGAGTCGGTTGGGGTGGAGTACGAGCAGTACTTC,CASSLNFESVGVEYEQYF
TRBJ2-5,TRBD2,.,TRBV2,TGTGCCAGCAGTGCGCTAGCGGGAGGCCAAGAGACCCAGTACTTC,CASSALAGGQETQYF
TRBJ2-7,TRBD1,.,TRBV25-1,TGTGCCAGCAGACAGGGGGGTAGCTCCTACGAGCAGTACTTC,CASRQGGSSYEQYF
TRBJ1-1,.,.,TRBV4-3,TGCGCCAGCAGCCAAGGGCAGGAGAACACTGAAGCTTTCTTT,CASSQGQENTEAFF
TRBJ1-1,.,.,TRBV5-4,TGTGCCAGCAGCTTCTTACAAGAAAACACTGAAGCTTTCTTT,CASSFLQENTEAFF
TRBJ2-7,TRBD2,.,TRBV9,TGTGCCAGCAGCGTAGGTCCAGGACTAGCGTTTTCTCGGGAGCAGTACTTC,CASSVGPGLAFSREQYF
TRBJ2-1,.,.,TRBV5-1,TGCGCCAGCAGCTTGGGAAAGGGCCACAATGAGCAGTTCTTC,CASSLGKGHNEQFF
TRBJ2-1,.,.,TRBV9,TGTGCCAGCAGCGTGTTTGCCGGGACTGGTAATGAGCAGTTCTTC,CASSVFAGTGNEQFF
TRBJ2-3,TRBD2,.,TRBV5-1,TGCGCCAGCAGCTCCTTTCCCGAACTAGCGGGAGGGCCGCCAGATACGCAGTATTTT,CASSSFPELAGGPPDTQYF
TRBJ1-1,.,once,TRBV7-2,TGTGCCAGCAGCATACGGCAGGGCCAAACTGAAGCTTTCTTT,CASSIRQGQTEAFF
TRBJ2-1,TRBD1,.,TRBV11-3,TGTGCCAGCAGCTCCCGGGACAGCGAATACAATGAGCAGTTCTTC,CASSSRDSEYNEQFF